This T cell receptor (beta chain) was obtained from a study of T cells in Graves' hyperthyroidism and ophthalmopathy. Looked up from germline, CDR1 is MNHEY and CDR2 is SVGEGT. With 6 bases clipped from V and 3 bases from J, the junction kept 7 bases outside the gene matches. This CDR3 has 15 residues. This clonotype has a count of ten or more. Recently diagnosed hyperthyroidism of less than 2 months' duration affected patients aged 18 to 65. RNA transcripts provided the source from which TCR beta CDR3 regions were amplified. HTBI primers drove first-round RT-PCR of the TCR CDR3. One entry per CDR3 protein results from TCRdb running MiXCR on the multiplex PCR reads. The sample yields some 620,000 distinct CDR3 sequences, roughly 17% seen once.

The sequence came from a woman between 25 and 40 years old with Graves' hyperthyroidism. The gene calls are TRBV6-2 or TRBV6-3 and TRBJ2-7; 11 bases match TRBD1. Sequencing used blood. The CDR3 coding sequence is TGTGCCAGCAGCCCAACCGGGACAGGGGGCTACGAGCAGTACTTC. Translating gives CASSPTGTGGYEQYF.